The 20 T cell receptor beta chains in this list originate from one sample, sequenced in a study of sequential checkpoint blockade in melanoma. TCRdb's copy holds only in-frame clones and misses some; the assay was immunoSEQ multiplex PCR. In the table there are more than 20,000 clones, roughly four fifths of which are singletons. Treatment here: randomized to nivolumab then ipilimumab (arm A) or the reverse (arm B). This specimen was CD8+ T cells sorted from blood (inferred from file names), taken from a patient given nivolumab and ipilimumab in sequence. The source of these receptors is a human donor with melanoma.

V and J are TRBV6-1 and TRBJ2-7, with a possible D match to TRBD1 (6 bases). Germline CDR1 and CDR2: MNHNS and SASEGT. The CDR3 runs 14 residues. The V and J ends lost 10 bases and 1 base respectively, with 17 bases between them. DNA for the CDR3: TGTGCCACCGTCACGACAGGTGCATCCTACGAGCAGTACTTC. Its translation: CATVTTGASYEQYF.

This clone was recorded once. The CDR3 nucleotides are TGTGCCACTCGGACCGGGACTAGCGGGAGTTACGAGCAGTACTTC. It encodes CATRTGTSGSYEQYF. V and J are TRBV10-3 and TRBJ2-7, with 14 bases fitting TRBD2. There are 15 residues in the CDR3. The ends lost 10 bases at V and 4 bases at J; junction bases unmatched: 9. Germline CDR1 ENHRY, CDR2 SYGVKD.

The genes are TRBV19 and TRBJ2-6; 9 nucleotides line up with TRBD1. This CDR3 has 16 residues. Per germline, CDR1 LNHDA and CDR2 SQIVND (reference sequence). The trim removed 6 bases at V and 2 bases at J, leaving 5 bases unmatched. DNA for the CDR3: TGTGCCAGTAGGGCACAGGGGGCTACTGGGGCCAACGTCCTGACTTTC. It codes for CASRAQGATGANVLTF.

In the case of this clone: At one end, the junction sequence differs from germline, possibly due to a read error. J is TRBJ2-5 and V is TRBV7-7, with D possibly matching TRBD2 (5 bases). Germline lookup yields CDR1 SSHAT and CDR2 FNYEAQ (reference sequence). The CDR3 length is 14 residues. CDR3 in DNA: TGTGCTAGCAGCTTGAGCGGAGCCCAAGAGACCCAGTACTTC. Protein sequence: CASSLSGAQETQYF.

This rearrangement joins TRBV28 to TRBJ2-5; D gene ambiguous. The CDR3 loop spans 15 amino acids. V was trimmed by 0 bases and J by 3 bases, leaving 11 bases between them. From germline, CDR1 is MDHEN and CDR2 SYDVKM. The CDR3 sequence is CASSLWDGPKETQYF. Written as DNA, the CDR3 is TGTGCCAGCAGTTTATGGGATGGGCCCAAAGAGACCCAGTACTTC. Full variable domain (rest looked up from reference TRBV28 and TRBJ2-5): DVKVTQSSRYLVKRTGEKVFLECVQDMDHENMFWYRQDPGLGLRLIYFSYDVKMKEKGDIPEGYSVSREKKERFSLILESASTNQTSMYLCASSLWDGPKETQYFGPGTRLLVL.

The rearrangement uses TRBV7-8 and TRBJ2-1; 7 bases line up with TRBD2. The V and J ends lost 5 bases and 3 bases, in that order; junction bases with no gene match: 13. Germline V CDR1 and CDR2: SGHVS, FQNEAQ. The CDR3 runs 17 residues. The CDR3 protein is CASSPPAGRDFYNEQFF. CDR3 sequence (DNA): TGTGCCAGCAGCCCCCCGGCGGGGAGGGACTTCTACAATGAGCAGTTCTTC.

The chain is built from TRBV6-5 and TRBJ1-2; unclear D gene. Trimming removed 0 bases from V and 5 bases from J, with 10 bases in between. CDR3 size: 14 residues. CDR1 and CDR2 (germline): MNHEY, SVGAGI. The CDR3 region is CASSYSDGLYGYTF. CDR3 in DNA: TGTGCCAGCAGTTACTCGGACGGACTGTATGGCTACACCTTC.

The chain combines TRBV27 with TRBJ1-5, with TRBD1 identical over 7 bases. This CDR3 spans 20 amino acids. CDR1 and CDR2 from the germline V gene are MNHEY and SMNVEV (reference sequence). The V and J ends lost 6 bases and 3 bases, in that order; junction bases with no gene match: 23. CDR3 residues: CASSPSLGTTPGQPNQPQHF. Here the CDR3 DNA reads TGTGCCAGCAGCCCAAGTTTGGGTACCACTCCGGGACAGCCCAATCAGCCCCAGCATTTT.

This chain joins TRBV19 and TRBJ2-5; 7 bases match TRBD1. The germline V gene encodes CDR1 LNHDA and CDR2 SQIVND (reference sequence). The junction had 18 bases not matched to a gene; V was cut back by 3 bases and J by 2 bases. The CDR3 is 19 residues long. CDR3 coding DNA: TGTGCCAGTAGTATCCTGTGGGGTACACCGGGACAGCATCAAGAGACCCAGTACTTC. It yields the protein CASSILWGTPGQHQETQYF.

The V gene is TRBV6-5, the J gene TRBJ2-5; the D gene is possibly TRBD2 (7 bases). Trimming took 0 bases from V and 4 from J, leaving 15 bases between them. The CDR3 has 16 residues. Germline V gives CDR1 MNHEY, CDR2 SVGAGI. CDR3 loop: CASSYSFRGGRETQYF. The CDR3 coding sequence is TGTGCCAGCAGTTACTCGTTCAGGGGAGGGCGAGAGACCCAGTACTTC.

This clone has just a few counts. This chain links TRBV7-2 with TRBJ2-7, with a possible D match to TRBD2 (7 bases). V was clipped by 5 bases and J by 6 bases, with 20 bases between them. The CDR3 is 15 residues long. Germline V gene sequence: CDR1 SGHTA, CDR2 FQGNSA. The CDR3 bases are TGTGCCAGCAGCAATCGGATCGGGGGGCCTGGCGAGCAGTACTTC. This translates into CASSNRIGGPGEQYF.

The chain uses TRBV5-1 and TRBJ1-2, with D possibly being TRBD1 (6 bases). CDR3 length equals 14 residues. The V and J ends lost 0 bases and 8 bases respectively, with 14 bases between them. Germline V CDR1 and CDR2: SGHRS, YFSETQ. The DNA for the CDR3 is TGCGCCAGCAGCTTGGCCGGGGGGGCTCAGGGCTACACCTTC. It codes for CASSLAGGAQGYTF.

V usage is TRBV9 and J usage is TRBJ2-5; 10 nucleotides line up with TRBD1. CDR1 SGDLS and CDR2 YYNGEE come from the germline V gene. There are 17 residues in the CDR3. Trimming removed 0 bases from V and 3 bases from J; junction bases left unmatched: 8. The CDR3 DNA sequence: TGTGCCAGCAGCGTAGCTCCCCAGACAGGGGGCAAAGAGACCCAGTACTTC. This codes for CASSVAPQTGGKETQYF.

This clone has only one observation. This rearrangement joins TRBV9 to TRBJ2-2, with TRBD2 identical over 8 bases. The CDR3 length is 16 residues. Trimming removed 4 bases from V and 4 bases from J; junction bases left unmatched: 9. Germline V gives CDR1 SGDLS, CDR2 YYNGEE. The CDR3 sequence is CASSSTAGAFTGELFF. The CDR3 nucleotides are TGTGCCAGCAGCTCAACAGCGGGAGCGTTCACCGGGGAGCTGTTTTTT.

The chain has TRBV6-6 and TRBJ2-1, with a possible D match to TRBD1 (5 bases). Trimming pared 5 bases from V and 5 bases from J, leaving 19 bases between. The CDR3 is made up of 16 amino acids. In germline, CDR1 is MNHNY, CDR2 SVGAGI (reference sequence). CDR3: CASSPPQGRVHNEQFF. In nucleotides, the CDR3 is TGTGCCAGCAGTCCCCCTCAGGGTAGAGTGCACAATGAGCAGTTCTTC.

This chain links TRBV9 with TRBJ2-5, with 13 bases that match TRBD2. Germline V CDR1 and CDR2: SGDLS, YYNGEE. The CDR3 covers 16 residues. V trimming: 4 bases; J trimming: 5 bases; junction bases outside the gene matches: 8. The CDR3 bases are TGTGCCAGCAGCCCCGCTGGGACTAGCGGGATTGAGACCCAGTACTTC. As protein: CASSPAGTSGIETQYF.

The CDR3 loop reads CASSSIPQSTNEKLFF. The CDR3 nucleotides read TGTGCCAGCAGTTCCATCCCACAATCAACTAATGAAAAACTGTTTTTT. J is TRBJ1-4 and V is TRBV27; D not certain. Germline V gene data show CDR1 as MNHEY and CDR2 as SMNVEV (reference sequence). The V end was cut by 4 bases, the J end by 0 bases, with 12 bases between. This CDR3 region has 16 residues.

The chain joins TRBV16 to TRBJ1-5, with D hard to call. CDR1 is KGHSY and CDR2 is FQNENV in the germline V gene. Between the trimmed V and J ends, which lost 0 bases and 4 bases, there was a span of 19 bases. The CDR3 totals 18 residues. Written as DNA, the CDR3 is TGTGCCAGCAGCCAATCGGGGAGGGTATCCTCCCCAAATCAGCCCCAGCATTTT. Translating it yields CASSQSGRVSSPNQPQHF.

This chain links TRBV7-9 with TRBJ1-2, with 7 bases that match TRBD1. The V and J ends lost 4 bases and 8 bases, in that order; junction bases with no gene match: 13. Germline CDR1 and CDR2: SEHNR and FQNEAQ (reference sequence). The CDR3 loop spans 15 amino acids. CDR3 region: CASSSVQGRHSGYTF. Written as DNA, the CDR3 is TGTGCCAGCAGCTCTGTACAGGGGAGACATTCGGGCTACACCTTC. Full variable domain (missing parts from reference TRBV7-9 and TRBJ1-2): DTGVSQNPRHKITKRGQNVTFRCDPISEHNRLYWYRQTLGQGPEFLTYFQNEAQLEKSRLLSDRFSAERPKGSFSTLEIQRTEQGDSAMYLCASSSVQGRHSGYTFGSGTRLTVV.

J is TRBJ2-7 and V is TRBV18; D is possibly TRBD2 (5 bases). V lost 2 bases and J 2 bases, leaving 10 bases between the germline ends. In germline, CDR1 is KGHSH, CDR2 LQKENI. This CDR3 is 14 amino acids long. This CDR3 is CASSPSGGAYEQYF. Written as DNA, the CDR3 is TGTGCCAGCTCACCAAGCGGCGGCGCCTACGAGCAGTACTTC.